The clone carrying this T cell receptor (beta chain) was counted once. Its specificity is not known. The sample is drawn from a study of monozygotic twins with cystic fibrosis. Findings and limits, study-wide: Clonality was generally low (median about 0.0097), higher in the most severe patients. Co-twins had the most similar V usage for 13 of 16 pairs, J for 8. Monozygotic CF twins shared more identical nucleotide clonotypes than unrelated patients. No link emerged between shared CDR3 counts and age, concordance or severity.

TCRdb's table, derived via immunoSEQ multiplex PCR, lists solely in-frame clones and lacks some. This table has roughly 20,000 clones, approximately 97% appearing once. This CDR3 comprises 12 residues. The V end lost 6 bases, the J end lost 8 bases, and 14 bases lay between the germline ends. From germline, CDR1 is SQVTM and CDR2 ANQGSEA. The chain combines TRBV29-1 with TRBJ2-1, with D perhaps matching TRBD2 (7 bases). The TCR was taken from a woman aged 30 to 39 with cystic fibrosis. Sequencing used blood. As DNA, the CDR3 is TGCAGCGTGGACAGACTAGCCCATGAGCAGTTCTTC. Protein: CSVDRLAHEQFF.